The entry that follows covers one TCR beta chain sequence. Its target is unknown. Profiling relied on immunoSEQ multiplex PCR, and the TCRdb table lists in-frame clones only, not all of them. The table records roughly 94,000 clones, 85% to 95% of them present only once. The data are from a study of PD-1 blockade in classical Hodgkin lymphoma. The sample's time point: cycle 4 day 1 (C4D1), after 6 weeks of nivolumab. Every patient experienced relapse after autologous stem cell transplantation, and brentuximab vedotin exposure varied. Whole-study findings and limits: Reported findings placed baseline TCR diversity lower in newly diagnosed patients (compared with healthy donors).

Sequenced here: peripheral blood mononuclear cells (PBMCs), sampled before the fourth cycle of nivolumab. The TCR sequence derives from a human donor with classical Hodgkin lymphoma.

CDR3 residues: CASSDRRDITRFF. The CDR3 DNA sequence: TGTGCCAGCAGCGACCGCCGGGACATAACTCGGTTCTTC. The chain joins TRBV9 to TRBJ2-1; maybe TRBD1 (6 bases). The germline CDR1 and CDR2 sequences are SGDLS and YYNGEE. The V gene lost 3 bases and the J gene lost 15 bases, with 19 bases spanning the gap. The CDR3 has 13 amino acids. The variable domain in full, completed from reference TRBV9 and TRBJ2-1, reads DSGVTQTPKHLITATGQRVTLRCSPRSGDLSVYWYQQSLDQGLQFLIQYYNGEERAKGNILERFSAQQFPDLHSELNLSSLELGDSALYFCASSDRRDITRFFGPGTRLTVL.